The rows below give T cell receptor beta chains drawn from one sample of a study of molecular identifiers for immune sequencing clone quantification. MiXCR was run by TCRdb on the PCR reads, yielding one entry per CDR3 protein. The sample holds nearly 650,000 distinct CDR3 sequences; about 25% are singletons and the top ten take 0.78%. The sample consisted of naive CD8+ T cells from blood, with Jurkat cell RNA spiked in. The receptors were sampled from a human donor in good health. Some libraries in this study had Jurkat cell RNA spiked in. Each CDR3 is given with its conserved first and last residue.

TRBV30	TRBJ2-3	17	CAWSASEREWVTDTQYF
TRBV7-9	TRBJ1-4	14	CASSLAAGVEKLFF
TRBV5-1	TRBJ2-7	15	CASSLLAGATYEQYF
TRBV3-1	TRBJ2-7	15	CASSQGLAAAYEQYF
TRBV30	TRBJ1-1	12	CAWSLTGPPAFF
TRBV19	TRBJ2-6	11	CASSIPNVLTF
TRBV12-3/TRBV12-4	TRBJ2-3	16	CASSSLAGDETDTQYF
TRBV28	TRBJ2-1	17	CASSIHLAGVYVDEQFF
TRBV6-2/TRBV6-3	TRBJ2-7	14	CAGSYVVSPYEQYF
TRBV4-3	TRBJ1-5	15	CASSQDMTDNQPQHF
TRBV30	TRBJ1-1	12	CAWNLQGTEAFF
TRBV2	TRBJ2-7	13	CAIDYTGGYEQYF
TRBV20-1	TRBJ2-7	13	CSARSHESYEQYF
TRBV7-9	TRBJ2-3	15	CARRLGTSISDTQYF
TRBV16	TRBJ1-5	17	CASSQNDRGLKSQPQHF
TRBV5-1	TRBJ2-1	15	CASSLDQPIYNEQFF
TRBV4-3	TRBJ1-2	16	CASSQGSTDDPKGYTF
TRBV20-1	TRBJ2-1	17	CSARDPTDRGYYNEQFF
TRBV24-1	TRBJ2-1	14	CATSDWDGDNEQFF
TRBV7-9	TRBJ1-1	15	CASSLGGTGETEAFF
TRBV7-9	TRBJ2-3	16	CASSVTGTSDTDTQYF
TRBV27	TRBJ2-7	13	CASSFGDNYEQYF
TRBV2	TRBJ1-6	14	CASRKPMGNSPLHF
TRBV30	TRBJ2-7	18	CAWSPSPFRGGMTYEQYF
TRBV25-1	TRBJ2-2	19	CASSSPLAGGRQGTGELFF
TRBV20-1	TRBJ2-1	14	CSAQLAASYDEQFF
TRBV3-1	TRBJ1-5	15	CASSPGLGAGQPQHF
TRBV27	TRBJ2-6	16	CASRFGQGSGANVLTF
TRBV6-2/TRBV6-3	TRBJ1-2	11	CASSSFIGYTF
TRBV25-1	TRBJ2-2	13	CASSVQSSGELFF
TRBV27	TRBJ2-7	12	CATSHGTQEQYF
TRBV5-1	TRBJ2-7	15	CASSLNGQGAWEQYF
TRBV7-8	TRBJ1-6	14	CASSSTSYNSPLHF
TRBV6-1	TRBJ2-5	14	CASSAQGWQEPQYF
TRBV4-3	TRBJ2-7	15	CASSRDSGRAYEQYF
TRBV7-2	TRBJ2-1	17	CASSLSAGGVSYNEQFF
TRBV6-5	TRBJ1-4	16	CASSYSTGGTNEKLFF
TRBV4-3	TRBJ2-2	19	CASSRGTSGRILDTGELFF
TRBV6-2/TRBV6-3	TRBJ2-7	14	CATNLRDRTYEQYF
TRBV6-5	TRBJ2-7	14	CASSYVGTSREQYF
TRBV6-2/TRBV6-3	TRBJ2-3	16	CASSSPPDRPTDTQYF